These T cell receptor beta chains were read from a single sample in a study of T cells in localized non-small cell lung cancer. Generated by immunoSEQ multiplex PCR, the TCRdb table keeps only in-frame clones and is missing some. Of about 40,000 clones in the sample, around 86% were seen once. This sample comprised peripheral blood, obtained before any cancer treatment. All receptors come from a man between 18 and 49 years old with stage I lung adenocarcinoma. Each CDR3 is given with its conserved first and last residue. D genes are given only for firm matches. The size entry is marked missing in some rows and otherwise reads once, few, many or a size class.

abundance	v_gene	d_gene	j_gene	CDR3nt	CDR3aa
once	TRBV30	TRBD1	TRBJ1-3	TGTGCCTGGTGCCCAGGGGGCGCAACTGGAAACACCATATATTTT	CAWCPGGATGNTIYF
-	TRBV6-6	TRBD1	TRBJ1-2	TGTGCCAGCAGTTACCGGGGGACAGCTCGGGATGGCTACACCTTC	CASSYRGTARDGYTF
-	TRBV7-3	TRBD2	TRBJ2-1	TGTGCCAGCAGCCTCAGCGGGGGGGTAATTAATGAGCAGTTCTTC	CASSLSGGVINEQFF
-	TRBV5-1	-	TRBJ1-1	TGCGCCAGCAGCTCGCACGGGCTGACGAACACTGAAGCTTTCTTT	CASSSHGLTNTEAFF
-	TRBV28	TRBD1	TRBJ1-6	TGTGCCAGCAGTTCCCTTCGACAGGGGGCCCGTAATTCACCCCTCCACTTT	CASSSLRQGARNSPLHF
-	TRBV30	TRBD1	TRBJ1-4	TGTGCCTGGAGTCAGACAGGGCCTGGGGAAAAACTGTTTTTT	CAWSQTGPGEKLFF
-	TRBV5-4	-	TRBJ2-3	TGTGCCAGCAGCCCCGACGGTAGCACAGATACGCAGTATTTT	CASSPDGSTDTQYF
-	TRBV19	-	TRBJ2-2	TGTGCCAGTAGCCTCACAGGCGTGGACACCGGGGAGCTGTTTTTT	CASSLTGVDTGELFF
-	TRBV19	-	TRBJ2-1	TGTGCCAGTAGTATGGGGACTTTTGGGCTGTCTCACAATGAGCAGTTCTTC	CASSMGTFGLSHNEQFF
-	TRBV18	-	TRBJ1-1	TGTGCCAGCTCTTCGGGACTGATTAACACTGAAGCTTTCTTT	CASSSGLINTEAFF
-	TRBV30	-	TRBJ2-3	TGTGCCTGGACGGAGGGAACAGATACGCAGTATTTT	CAWTEGTDTQYF
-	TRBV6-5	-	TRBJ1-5	TGTGCCAGCAGCCGAGCCGGTCTAAATCAGCCCCAGCATTTT	CASSRAGLNQPQHF
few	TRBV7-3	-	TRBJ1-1	TGTGCCAGCAGCGAAGGCAGTATGAACACTGAAGCTTTCTTT	CASSEGSMNTEAFF
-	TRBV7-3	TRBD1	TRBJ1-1	TGTGCCAGCAGCGACGGGACAGGGAAGAACACTGAAGCTTTCTTT	CASSDGTGKNTEAFF
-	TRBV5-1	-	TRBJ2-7	TGCGCCAGCAGGGCCGGTCTAAGTTTTCTTTACGAGCAGTACTTC	CASRAGLSFLYEQYF
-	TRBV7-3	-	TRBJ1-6	TGTGCCAGCAGCTTAGCCCTGTGGAGACCCCTCCACTTT	CASSLALWRPLHF
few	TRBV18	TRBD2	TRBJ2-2	TGTGCCAGCTCACCCACCACGAGGACTAGTGCCGGGGAGCTGTTTTTT	CASSPTTRTSAGELFF
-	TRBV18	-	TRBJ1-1	TGTGCCAGCTTCGCGGGCGCTGAAGCTTTCTTT	CASFAGAEAFF
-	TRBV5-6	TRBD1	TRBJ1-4	TGTGCCAGCAGCTCCGGACAGGGAAGGGTACGGTCCGAAAAACTGTTTTTT	CASSSGQGRVRSEKLFF
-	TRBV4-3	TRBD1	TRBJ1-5	TGCGCCAGCAGCCCGGACAGGGGGCCGAATCAGCCCCAGCATTTT	CASSPDRGPNQPQHF
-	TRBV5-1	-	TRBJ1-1	TGCGCCAGCAGACAGACAGGTAACACTGAAGCTTTCTTT	CASRQTGNTEAFF
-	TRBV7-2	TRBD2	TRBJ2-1	TGTGCCAGCAGCTTAGACAGCGGGGGGGCTGTCTACAATGAGCAGTTCTTC	CASSLDSGGAVYNEQFF
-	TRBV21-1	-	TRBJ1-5	TGTGCCAGCAGCACCGAGGACCGCTCGGGGAGGGATGGCAATCAGCCCCAGCATTTT	CASSTEDRSGRDGNQPQHF
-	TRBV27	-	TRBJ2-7	TGTGCCAGCAGTTTACAGCAGGCCGCCTACGAGCAGTACTTC	CASSLQQAAYEQYF
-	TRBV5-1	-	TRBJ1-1	TGCGCCAGCAGCTCCCCCTTGACGGGGAACACTGAAGCTTTCTTT	CASSSPLTGNTEAFF
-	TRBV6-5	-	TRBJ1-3	TGTGCCAGCAGGTCACAGGGCTCTGGAAACACCATATATTTT	CASRSQGSGNTIYF
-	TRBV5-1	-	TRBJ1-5	TGCGCCAGCAGCCCAAGTTATAGCAATCAGCCCCAGCATTTT	CASSPSYSNQPQHF
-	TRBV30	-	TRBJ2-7	TGTGCCTGGAGTGTCACGGGGGGCCTAGCCGGGCAGTACTTC	CAWSVTGGLAGQYF
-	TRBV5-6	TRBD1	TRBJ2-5	TGTGCCAGCAGTCGGGGACAGGGACCACAAGAGACCCAGTACTTC	CASSRGQGPQETQYF
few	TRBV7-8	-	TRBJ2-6	TGTGCCAGCAGCTTAGACCAGGGAGCTGGGGCCAACGTCCTGACTTTC	CASSLDQGAGANVLTF
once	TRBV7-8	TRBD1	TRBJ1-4	TGTGCCAGCAGTACAGACAGGGTCGCGTGGAAACTGTTTTTT	CASSTDRVAWKLFF
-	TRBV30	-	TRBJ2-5	TGTGCCTGGAGTGCGCGGGGCGGGGAGACCCAGTACTTC	CAWSARGGETQYF
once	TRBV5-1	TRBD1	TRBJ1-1	TGCGCCAGCAGACTAAGCCCCGGACAGGGAGGAACTGAAGCTTTCTTT	CASRLSPGQGGTEAFF
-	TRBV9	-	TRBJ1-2	TGTGCCAGCAGCGGCTATGGCTACACCTTC	CASSGYGYTF
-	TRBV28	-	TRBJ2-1	TGTGCCAGCAGTTTAATGGGGAATGAGCAGTTCTTC	CASSLMGNEQFF
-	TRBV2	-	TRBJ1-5	TGTGCCAGCAGTGAATCCAGGACCAATCAGCCCCAGCATTTT	CASSESRTNQPQHF
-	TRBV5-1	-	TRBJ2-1	TGCGCCAGCAGCTTGGCGGGGAACTCCTACAATGAGCAGTTCTTC	CASSLAGNSYNEQFF
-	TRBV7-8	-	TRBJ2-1	TGTGCCAGCAGCTTAGTCCGTGAGCAGTTCTTC	CASSLVREQFF
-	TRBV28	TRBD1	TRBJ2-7	TGTGCCAGCAGTTTAGACAGGGCGATCTCCTACGAGCAGTACTTC	CASSLDRAISYEQYF
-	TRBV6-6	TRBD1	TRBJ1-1	TGTGCCAGCAGTGGGACAGGGGCGAACACTGAAGCTTTCTTT	CASSGTGANTEAFF
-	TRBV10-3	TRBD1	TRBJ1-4	TGTGCCATCAGCCGGACAGGGTATGAAAAACTGTTTTTT	CAISRTGYEKLFF
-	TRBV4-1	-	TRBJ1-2	TGCGCCAGCAGCCAAGGACAACGGAATGGCTACACCTTC	CASSQGQRNGYTF
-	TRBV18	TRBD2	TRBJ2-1	TGTGCCAGCTCACCAAGGGGACTAGCGGGGGCCATTGAGAATGAGCAGTTCTTC	CASSPRGLAGAIENEQFF
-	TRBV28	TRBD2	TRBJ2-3	TGTGCCAGCAGTCCCCCGGGACTACTGGATTCCACAGATACGCAGTATTTT	CASSPPGLLDSTDTQYF
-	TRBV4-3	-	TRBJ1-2	TGCGCCAGCAGCCCGGGACCAACATTGCATGGCTACACCTTC	CASSPGPTLHGYTF
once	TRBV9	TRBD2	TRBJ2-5	TGTGCCAGCAGCGGGTTAGCGGGGGAGGAGACCCAGTACTTC	CASSGLAGEETQYF
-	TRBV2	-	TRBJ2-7	TGTGCCAGCAGTGAACAAGGCGTTACTTCCTACGAGCAGTACTTC	CASSEQGVTSYEQYF
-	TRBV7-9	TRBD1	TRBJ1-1	TGTGCCAGCAACCCGGGACAGATCATGAACACTGAAGCTTTCTTT	CASNPGQIMNTEAFF
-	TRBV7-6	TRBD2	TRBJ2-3	TGTGCCAGCAGCTCTAGCGGGGGGGTTAGCACAGATACGCAGTATTTT	CASSSSGGVSTDTQYF
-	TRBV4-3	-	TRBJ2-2	TGCGCCAGCAGAGCGACCGGGGCAGCGAACACCGGGGAGCTGTTTTTT	CASRATGAANTGELFF
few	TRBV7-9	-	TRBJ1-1	TGTGCCAGCAGAGGGGACACTGAAGCTTTCTTT	CASRGDTEAFF
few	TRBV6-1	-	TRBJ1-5	TGTGCCAGCAGTGAATGGTTTGGGGAGGATCAGCCCCAGCATTTT	CASSEWFGEDQPQHF
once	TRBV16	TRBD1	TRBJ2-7	TGTGCCAGCAGCCCGGACAGGAACGGCGAGCAGTACTTC	CASSPDRNGEQYF
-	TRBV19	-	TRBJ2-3	TGTGCCAGTGCGTTCGGCGAGTTAACAGATACGCAGTATTTT	CASAFGELTDTQYF
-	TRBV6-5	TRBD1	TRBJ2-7	TGTGCCAGCAGTACGGGACAGGAGGGGCAGTACTTC	CASSTGQEGQYF
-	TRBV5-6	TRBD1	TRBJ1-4	TGTGCCAGCAGCTGGAGGGGGACAGGGATCGCAACTAATGAAAAACTGTTTTTT	CASSWRGTGIATNEKLFF
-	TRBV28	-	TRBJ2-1	TGTGCCAGCAGGCTCCTGATTGTGTCCAATGAGCAGTTCTTC	CASRLLIVSNEQFF
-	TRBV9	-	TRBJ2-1	TGTGCCAGCAGCGTAGATGAATCTGTGGGCTATCTCCTGTCCTACAATGAGCAGTTCTTC	CASSVDESVGYLLSYNEQFF
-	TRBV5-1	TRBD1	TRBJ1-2	TGCGCCAGCAGCCCGGGACAGGGGGCGCTTGGGGCTAACTATGGCTACACCTTC	CASSPGQGALGANYGYTF